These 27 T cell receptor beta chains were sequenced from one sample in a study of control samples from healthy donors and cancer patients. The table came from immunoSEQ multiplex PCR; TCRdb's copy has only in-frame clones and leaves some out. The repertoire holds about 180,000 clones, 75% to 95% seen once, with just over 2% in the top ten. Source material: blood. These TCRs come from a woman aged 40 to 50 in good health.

The CDR3: CASMWGSNQPQHF. In DNA form, the CDR3 reads TGTGCCAGCATGTGGGGGAGCAATCAGCCCCAGCATTTT. This chain links TRBV2 with TRBJ1-5; TRBD1 might be the D (5 bases). Between the trimmed V and J ends, which lost 7 bases and 1 base, there was a span of 8 bases. Looked up from germline, CDR1 is SNHLY and CDR2 is FYNNEI. The CDR3 is 13 amino acids.

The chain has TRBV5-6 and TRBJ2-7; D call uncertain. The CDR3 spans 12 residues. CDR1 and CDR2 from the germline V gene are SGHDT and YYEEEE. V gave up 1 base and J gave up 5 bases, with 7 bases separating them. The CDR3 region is CASSLLQNEQYF. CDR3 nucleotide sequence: TGTGCCAGCAGCTTGTTGCAGAACGAGCAGTACTTC.

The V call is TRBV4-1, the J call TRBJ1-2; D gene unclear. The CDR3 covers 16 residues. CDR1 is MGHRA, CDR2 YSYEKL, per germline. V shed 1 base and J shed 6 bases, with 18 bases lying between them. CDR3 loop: CASSQGSEPAGHGYTF. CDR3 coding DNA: TGCGCCAGCAGCCAAGGGTCCGAGCCAGCGGGTCATGGCTACACCTTC.

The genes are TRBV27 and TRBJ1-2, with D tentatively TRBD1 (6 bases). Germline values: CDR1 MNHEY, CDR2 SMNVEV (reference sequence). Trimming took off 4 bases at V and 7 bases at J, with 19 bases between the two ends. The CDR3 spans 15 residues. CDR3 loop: CASSWKGEGVGGYTF. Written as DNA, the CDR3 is TGTGCCAGCAGTTGGAAGGGGGAGGGAGTTGGTGGCTACACCTTC.

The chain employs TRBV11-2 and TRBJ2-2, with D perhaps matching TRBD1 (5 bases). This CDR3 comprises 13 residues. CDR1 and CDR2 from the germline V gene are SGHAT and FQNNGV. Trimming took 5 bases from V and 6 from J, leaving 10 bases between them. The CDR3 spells CASSRQGPGELFF. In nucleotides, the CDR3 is TGTGCCAGCAGCCGGCAGGGTCCCGGGGAGCTGTTTTTT.

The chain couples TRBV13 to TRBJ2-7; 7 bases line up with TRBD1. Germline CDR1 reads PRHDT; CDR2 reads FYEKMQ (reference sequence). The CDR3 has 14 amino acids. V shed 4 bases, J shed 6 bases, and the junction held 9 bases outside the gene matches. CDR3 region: CASSSSRQGPEQYF. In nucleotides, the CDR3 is TGTGCCAGCAGCTCCAGTAGACAGGGCCCCGAGCAGTACTTC.

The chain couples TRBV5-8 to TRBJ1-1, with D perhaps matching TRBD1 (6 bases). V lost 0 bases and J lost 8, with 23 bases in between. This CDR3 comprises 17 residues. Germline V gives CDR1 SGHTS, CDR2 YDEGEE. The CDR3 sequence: CASSLVRSGWGQTEAFF. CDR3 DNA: TGTGCCAGCAGCTTGGTTCGGTCTGGTTGGGGGCAGACGGAAGCTTTCTTT.

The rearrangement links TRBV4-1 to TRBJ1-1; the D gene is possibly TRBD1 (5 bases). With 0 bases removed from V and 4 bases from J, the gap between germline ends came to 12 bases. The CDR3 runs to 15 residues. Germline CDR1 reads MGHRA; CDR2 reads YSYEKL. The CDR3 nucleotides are TGCGCCAGCAGCCAAGATCCCCAGGGACCCACTGAAGCTTTCTTT. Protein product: CASSQDPQGPTEAFF.

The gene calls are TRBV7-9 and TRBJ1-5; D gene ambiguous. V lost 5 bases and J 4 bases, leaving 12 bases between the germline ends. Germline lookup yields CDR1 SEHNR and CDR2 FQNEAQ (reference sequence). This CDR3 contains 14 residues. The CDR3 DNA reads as TGTGCCAGCAGCCGCTTGGGAAGTAATCAGCCCCAGCATTTT. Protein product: CASSRLGSNQPQHF. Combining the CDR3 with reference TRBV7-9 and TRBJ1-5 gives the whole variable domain DTGVSQNPRHKITKRGQNVTFRCDPISEHNRLYWYRQTLGQGPEFLTYFQNEAQLEKSRLLSDRFSAERPKGSFSTLEIQRTEQGDSAMYLCASSRLGSNQPQHFGDGTRLSIL.

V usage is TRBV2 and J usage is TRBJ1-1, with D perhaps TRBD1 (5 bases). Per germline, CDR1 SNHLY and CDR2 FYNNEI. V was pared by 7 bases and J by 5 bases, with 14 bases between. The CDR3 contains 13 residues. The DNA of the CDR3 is TGTGCCAGCACGGGGGGGGTCAAGACTGAAGCTTTCTTT. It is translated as CASTGGVKTEAFF. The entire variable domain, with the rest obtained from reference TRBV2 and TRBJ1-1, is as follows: EPEVTQTPSHQVTQMGQEVILRCVPISNHLYFYWYRQILGQKVEFLVSFYNNEISEKSEIFDDQFSVERPDGSNFTLKIRSTKLEDSAMYFCASTGGVKTEAFFGQGTRLTVV.

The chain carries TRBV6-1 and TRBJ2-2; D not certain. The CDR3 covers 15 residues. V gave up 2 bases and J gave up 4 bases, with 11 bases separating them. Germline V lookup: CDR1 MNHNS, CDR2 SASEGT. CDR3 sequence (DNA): TGTGCCAGCAGTGAATACTTACAAGGCACCGGGGAGCTGTTTTTT. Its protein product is CASSEYLQGTGELFF.

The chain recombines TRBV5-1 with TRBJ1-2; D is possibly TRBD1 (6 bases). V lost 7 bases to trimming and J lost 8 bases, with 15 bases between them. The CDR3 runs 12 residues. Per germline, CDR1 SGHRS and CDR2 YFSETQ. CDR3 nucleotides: TGCGCCAGCGGAAGCACAGGGATCGGCTACACCTTC. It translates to CASGSTGIGYTF.

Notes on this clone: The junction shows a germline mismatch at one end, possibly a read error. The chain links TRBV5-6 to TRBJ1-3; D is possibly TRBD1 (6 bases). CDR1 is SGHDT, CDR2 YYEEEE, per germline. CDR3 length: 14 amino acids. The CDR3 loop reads CVSSSQGSGNTIYF. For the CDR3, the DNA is TGTGTCAGCAGCTCGCAGGGGTCTGGAAACACCATATATTTT.

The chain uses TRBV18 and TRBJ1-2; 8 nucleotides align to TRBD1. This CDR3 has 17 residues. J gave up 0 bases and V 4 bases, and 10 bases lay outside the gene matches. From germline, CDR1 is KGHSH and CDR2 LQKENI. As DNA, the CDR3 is TGTGCCAGCTCACTGAGTACCTGGACAGGGACTAACTATGGCTACACCTTC. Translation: CASSLSTWTGTNYGYTF.

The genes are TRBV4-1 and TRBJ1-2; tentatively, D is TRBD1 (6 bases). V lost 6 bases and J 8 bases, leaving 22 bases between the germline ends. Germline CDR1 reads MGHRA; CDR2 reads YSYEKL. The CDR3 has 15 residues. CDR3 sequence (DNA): TGCGCCAGCAGTTTTTTCCGGGACATCCGACGGGGCTACACCTTC. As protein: CASSFFRDIRRGYTF.

The DNA for the CDR3 is TGTGCCTCGACTCCCCAAAACACCGGGGAGCTGTTTTTT. This sequence encodes CASTPQNTGELFF. The rearrangement uses TRBV19 and TRBJ2-2; D gene ambiguous. Germline V CDR1 and CDR2: LNHDA, SQIVND (reference sequence). V lost 11 bases, J lost 2 bases, and 12 bases lay in between. CDR3 length: 13 amino acids. Filled out from reference TRBV19 and TRBJ2-2, the complete variable domain reads DGGITQSPKYLFRKEGQNVTLSCEQNLNHDAMYWYRQDPGQGLRLIYYSQIVNDFQKGDIAEGYSVSREKKESFPLTVTSAQKNPTAFYLCASTPQNTGELFFGEGSRLTVL.

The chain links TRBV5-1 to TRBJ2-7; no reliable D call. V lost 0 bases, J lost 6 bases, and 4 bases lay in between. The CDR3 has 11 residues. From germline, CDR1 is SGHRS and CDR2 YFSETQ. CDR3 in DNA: TGCGCCAGCAGCTTGGTTGGCGAGCAGTACTTC. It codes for CASSLVGEQYF.

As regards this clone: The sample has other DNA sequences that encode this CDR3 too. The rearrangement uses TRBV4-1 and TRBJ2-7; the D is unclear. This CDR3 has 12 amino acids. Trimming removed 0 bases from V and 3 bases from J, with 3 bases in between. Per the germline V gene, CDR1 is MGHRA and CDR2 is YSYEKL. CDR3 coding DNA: TGCGCCAGCAGCCAAGACGGCTACGAGCAGTACTTC. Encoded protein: CASSQDGYEQYF.

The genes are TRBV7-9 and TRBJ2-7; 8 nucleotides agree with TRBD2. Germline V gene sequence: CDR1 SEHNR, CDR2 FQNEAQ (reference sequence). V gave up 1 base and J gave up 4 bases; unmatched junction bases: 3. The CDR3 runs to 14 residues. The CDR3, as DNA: TGTGCCAGCAGCTTAGGCGGGGGGCAATACGAGCAGTACTTC. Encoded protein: CASSLGGGQYEQYF. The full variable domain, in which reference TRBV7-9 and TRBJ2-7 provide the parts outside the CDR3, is DTGVSQNPRHKITKRGQNVTFRCDPISEHNRLYWYRQTLGQGPEFLTYFQNEAQLEKSRLLSDRFSAERPKGSFSTLEIQRTEQGDSAMYLCASSLGGGQYEQYFGPGTRLTVT.

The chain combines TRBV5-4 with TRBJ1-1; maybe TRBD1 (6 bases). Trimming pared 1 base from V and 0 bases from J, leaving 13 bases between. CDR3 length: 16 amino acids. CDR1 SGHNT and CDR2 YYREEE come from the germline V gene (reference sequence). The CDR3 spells CASSLSLGAMNTEAFF. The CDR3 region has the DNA TGTGCCAGCAGCTTGTCTCTGGGGGCCATGAACACTGAAGCTTTCTTT.

CDR3 DNA: TGCGCCAGCAGCGAGACAGACTCTGGAAACACCATATATTTT. Its translation is CASSETDSGNTIYF. This sequence joins TRBV5-1 and TRBJ1-3; D perhaps matches TRBD1 (5 bases). Germline V gene sequence: CDR1 SGHRS, CDR2 YFSETQ. Trimming removed 4 bases at V and 0 bases at J, with 8 bases between. This CDR3 is 14 amino acids long. Using reference TRBV5-1 and TRBJ1-3 for the parts outside the CDR3, the full variable domain is KAGVTQTPRYLIKTRGQQVTLSCSPISGHRSVSWYQQTPGQGLQFLFEYFSETQRNKGNFPGRFSGRQFSNSRSEMNVSTLELGDSALYLCASSETDSGNTIYFGEGSWLTVV.

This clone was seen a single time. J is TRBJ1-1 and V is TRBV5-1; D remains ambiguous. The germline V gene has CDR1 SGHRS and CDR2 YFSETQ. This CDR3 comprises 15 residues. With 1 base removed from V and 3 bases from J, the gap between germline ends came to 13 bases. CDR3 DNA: TGCGCCAGCAGCTTGTCTTTTGCGAGGGACACTGAAGCTTTCTTT. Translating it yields CASSLSFARDTEAFF.

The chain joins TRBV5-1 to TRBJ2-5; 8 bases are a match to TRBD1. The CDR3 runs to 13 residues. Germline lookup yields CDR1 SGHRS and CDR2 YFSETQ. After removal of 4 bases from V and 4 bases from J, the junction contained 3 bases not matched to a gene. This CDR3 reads CASSIGQGETQYF. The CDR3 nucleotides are TGCGCCAGCAGCATAGGACAGGGAGAGACCCAGTACTTC.

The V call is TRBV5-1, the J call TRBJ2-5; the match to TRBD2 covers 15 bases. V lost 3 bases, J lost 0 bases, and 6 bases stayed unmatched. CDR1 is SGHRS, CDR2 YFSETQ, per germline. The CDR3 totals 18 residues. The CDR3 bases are TGCGCCAGCAGCTACGGGACTAGCGGGGGGAGGTACCAAGAGACCCAGTACTTC. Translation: CASSYGTSGGRYQETQYF. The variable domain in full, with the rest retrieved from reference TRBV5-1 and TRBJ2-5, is KAGVTQTPRYLIKTRGQQVTLSCSPISGHRSVSWYQQTPGQGLQFLFEYFSETQRNKGNFPGRFSGRQFSNSRSEMNVSTLELGDSALYLCASSYGTSGGRYQETQYFGPGTRLLVL.

CDR3 bases: TGCGCCAGCAGCCAAGTTGGTACTGGTATGAGTGGGCGCGACTATGGCTACACCTTC. Protein product: CASSQVGTGMSGRDYGYTF. The J gene is TRBJ1-2, the V gene TRBV4-1, with D unresolved. Germline CDR1 reads MGHRA; CDR2 reads YSYEKL. This CDR3 region has 19 residues. Trimming stripped 1 base from V and 3 bases from J, with 24 bases between.

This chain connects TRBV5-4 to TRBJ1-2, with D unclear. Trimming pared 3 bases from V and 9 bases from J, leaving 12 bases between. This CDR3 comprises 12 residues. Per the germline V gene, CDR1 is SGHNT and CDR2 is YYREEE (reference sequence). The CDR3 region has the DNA TGTGCCAGCAGCTCGAGGGTATCCAGCTACACCTTC. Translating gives CASSSRVSSYTF.

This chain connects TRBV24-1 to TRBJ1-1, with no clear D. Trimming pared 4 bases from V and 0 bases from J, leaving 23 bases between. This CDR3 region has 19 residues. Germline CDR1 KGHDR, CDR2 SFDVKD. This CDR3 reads CATSDPADGPALMNTEAFF. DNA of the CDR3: TGTGCCACCAGTGACCCCGCTGACGGACCTGCCCTTATGAACACTGAAGCTTTCTTT.